This TCR beta chain was sequenced during a study of low-dose radiotherapy and immunotherapy resistance in tumors. Study details: Once cycle 1 day 1 began, patients took oral aspirin 300 mg daily for four cycles.

With TRAV- and TRBV-specific primers, first-strand cDNA was made, covering the alpha and beta chains. The PCR that amplified TCRs ran for approximately 20 cycles, relying on a constant-region primer and a V-primer adapter. Using its own MiXCR run on the reads, TCRdb lists one record per CDR3 protein. Among 9,700 or so distinct CDR3 sequences, around 75% were seen once, and the ten largest hold approximately 1.3%. CDR3 length: 15 amino acids. V gave up 0 bases and J gave up 7 bases; unmatched junction bases: 7. The germline V gene encodes CDR1 LGHNA and CDR2 YSLEER. Low-dose radiotherapy and low-dose cyclophosphamide, together with aspirin, ipilimumab and nivolumab, were given to donors. Eligibility was restricted to patients presenting with advanced solid tumors that lacked tumor-infiltrating lymphocytes.

This sequence was found in a human donor with advanced metastatic prostate, ovarian, gallbladder or colorectal cancer (not recorded which). This table probably holds off-target reads from a library built for another chain. J is TRBJ2-5 and V is TRBV4-3, with 8 bases fitting TRBD1. As DNA, the CDR3 is TGCGCCAGCAGCCAAGACCTGGGACAGGTTCGGACCCAGTACTTC. This translates into CASSQDLGQVRTQYF.